The rows below give T cell receptor beta chains drawn from one sample of a study of control samples from healthy donors and cancer patients. This table comes from immunoSEQ multiplex PCR, and its TCRdb copy is limited to in-frame clones, with some not included. The sample has roughly 180,000 clones, roughly 93% seen once; the top ten hold approximately 4%. The sequenced sample was blood. These receptors were taken from a woman aged 60-75 years in good health. Both conserved end residues are part of each CDR3. Fields, in order: clone size, J gene, V gene, D gene, CDR3 protein, CDR3 DNA. A D gene is named only where the DNA matches it firmly. Some rows have no size entry. The others give once, few or many, or a class for an expanded clone.

>NA|TRBJ1-1|TRBV7-9|TRBD1
CASSRTGRVMNTEAFF
TGTGCCAGCAGCCGGACAGGGCGGGTTATGAACACTGAAGCTTTCTTT
>NA|TRBJ2-7|TRBV3-1/TRBV3-2|TRBD2
CASSQSRTSGYLYEQYF
TGTGCCAGCAGCCAATCCAGGACTAGCGGTTATTTGTACGAGCAGTACTTC
>NA|TRBJ1-1|TRBV12-3/TRBV12-4|TRBD1
CAEGAGPEAFF
TGTGCCGAGGGGGCGGGGCCTGAAGCTTTCTTT
>NA|TRBJ2-7|TRBV19|NA
CASSISENSYEQYF
TGTGCCAGTAGTATTAGCGAGAACTCCTACGAGCAGTACTTC
>NA|TRBJ1-2|TRBV27|TRBD1
CASSFGTANIYGYTF
TGTGCCAGCAGTTTTGGGACAGCTAATATCTATGGCTACACCTTC
>NA|TRBJ1-4|TRBV9|NA
CASSAAGGRNEKLFF
TGTGCCAGCAGCGCGGCGGGGGGTAGGAATGAAAAACTGTTTTTT
>NA|TRBJ2-7|TRBV6-5|TRBD1
CASSYEGQGAPRKYF
TGTGCCAGCAGTTACGAAGGTCAGGGGGCGCCCCGCAAGTACTTC
>NA|TRBJ2-7|TRBV5-6|TRBD1
CASSLGGQGKQYF
TGTGCCAGCAGCTTGGGGGGACAGGGAAAGCAGTACTTC
>NA|TRBJ2-3|TRBV3-1/TRBV3-2|NA
CASSQSETRNSRDTQYF
TGTGCCAGCAGCCAATCGGAGACAAGAAATTCAAGGGATACGCAGTATTTT
>NA|TRBJ1-1|TRBV10-3|NA
CAISEVGTEAFF
TGTGCCATCAGTGAGGTAGGCACTGAAGCTTTCTTT
>NA|TRBJ2-7|TRBV6-1|NA
CASSDMGYEQYF
TGTGCCAGCAGTGATATGGGATACGAGCAGTACTTC
>NA|TRBJ2-1|TRBV4-1|TRBD2
CASSQLPGTSGYNEQFF
TGCGCCAGCAGCCAACTTCCCGGGACTAGCGGCTACAATGAGCAGTTCTTC
>NA|TRBJ2-1|TRBV18|TRBD2
CASSPRLADNEQFF
TGTGCCAGCTCACCACGACTAGCGGACAATGAGCAGTTCTTC
>NA|TRBJ1-1|TRBV19|NA
CATKLATNTEAFF
TGTGCCACCAAGCTGGCCACAAACACTGAAGCTTTCTTT
>NA|TRBJ1-2|TRBV12-3/TRBV12-4|NA
CASSQTIDGYTF
TGTGCCAGCAGCCAAACAATCGATGGCTACACCTTC
>few|TRBJ1-1|TRBV2|NA
CASSTGPKAFF
TGTGCCAGCAGTACCGGGCCCAAAGCTTTCTTT
>NA|TRBJ1-3|TRBV4-2|NA
CASSPGGGGGNTIYF
TGTGCCAGCAGCCCAGGTGGGGGAGGCGGAAACACCATATATTTT
>NA|TRBJ2-3|TRBV7-2|NA
CASSFYTDTQYF
TGTGCCAGCAGCTTTTACACAGATACGCAGTATTTT
>NA|TRBJ2-7|TRBV6-6|NA
CASSPTSRASYEQYF
TGTGCCAGCAGCCCCACCTCTAGAGCGTCCTACGAGCAGTACTTC
>NA|TRBJ1-6|TRBV7-2|NA
CASSFWQGGYSPLHF
TGTGCCAGCAGCTTTTGGCAGGGCGGTTATTCACCCCTCCACTTT
>NA|TRBJ2-5|TRBV10-3|NA
CAISGRWAETQYF
TGTGCCATCAGTGGTCGGTGGGCGGAGACCCAGTACTTC
>NA|TRBJ2-2|TRBV5-6|TRBD1
CASSLKGTGGNTGELFF
TGTGCCAGCAGCCTGAAAGGGACAGGGGGCAACACCGGGGAGCTGTTTTTT
>NA|TRBJ1-6|TRBV7-9|NA
CASSFTLSNSPLHF
TGTGCCAGCAGCTTTACCCTGAGTAATTCACCCCTCCACTTT
>NA|TRBJ2-2|TRBV5-1|NA
CASSLGGSYTGELFF
TGCGCCAGCAGCTTGGGGGGCAGCTACACCGGGGAGCTGTTTTTT
>NA|TRBJ1-5|TRBV6-5|NA
CASMDKNYSNQPQHF
TGTGCCAGCATGGACAAGAACTATAGCAATCAGCCCCAGCATTTT
>NA|TRBJ1-1|TRBV19|NA
CASSNRNTEAFF
TGTGCCAGCTCTAACCGAAACACTGAAGCTTTCTTT
>NA|TRBJ2-2|TRBV9|TRBD1
CASSHGQGGSGELFF
TGTGCCAGCAGCCACGGACAGGGGGGCTCCGGGGAGCTGTTTTTT
>NA|TRBJ2-2|TRBV6-5|NA
CASSPREVNTGELFF
TGTGCCAGCAGCCCCAGAGAAGTCAACACCGGGGAGCTGTTTTTT
>NA|TRBJ1-1|TRBV7-2|NA
CASSLLGADTEAFF
TGTGCCAGCAGCTTACTGGGGGCGGACACTGAAGCTTTCTTT
>NA|TRBJ2-7|TRBV6-6|NA
CASSDSTASWWYEQYF
TGTGCCAGCAGTGACTCGACAGCCAGCTGGTGGTACGAGCAGTACTTC
>NA|TRBJ2-2|TRBV5-1|TRBD2
CASSSAGGQVTGELFF
TGCGCCAGCAGTTCTGCGGGGGGGCAGGTCACCGGGGAGCTGTTTTTT
>NA|TRBJ2-5|TRBV7-2|TRBD1
CASSRDRQETQYF
TGTGCCAGCAGCCGGGACAGGCAAGAGACCCAGTACTTC